This TCR beta chain appears in the sequencing data of a study of blood T cell repertoires in COVID-19. Study-level information: Some COVID-19 samples were acute and others convalescent; all came from the United States, Italy and Spain. The analysed material was cDNA or gDNA that came from T cells, B-cell-depleted T cells, or PBMCs.

This clone was recorded a few times. Followed over time, Seattle patients had been enrolled while infection was active. This CDR3 is 13 amino acids long. V dropped 5 bases and J dropped 2 bases, with 10 bases sitting between them. In germline, CDR1 is SGHNT, CDR2 YENEEA. As processed by the authors: For nucleated cells, counts were estimated from reference gene primer amplification. Assay used: immunoSEQ multiplex PCR; TCRdb lists only in-frame clones, some missing. The V and J calls and clone size come from that table; D and trimming were worked out from the DNA. Of fewer than 300,000 clones in the sample, 65% to 85% were seen once.

The sample was peripheral blood. The chain recombines TRBV11-3 with TRBJ2-7, with D perhaps TRBD2 (6 bases). The TCR comes from a human donor with COVID-19, enrolled during active disease. The donor label of this sample is uncertain. The CDR3 sequence is CASSGSGAYEQYF. Here the CDR3 DNA reads TGTGCCAGCAGCGGTAGCGGTGCCTACGAGCAGTACTTC.